The 17 T cell receptor beta chains below all came from one sample that was sequenced in a study of T cell responses to AZD1222 COVID-19 vaccine. TCRdb's copy holds only in-frame clones and misses some; the assay was immunoSEQ multiplex PCR. The sample holds 75,000 to 100,000 clones, around 89% seen once. Sequencing was performed on peripheral blood, taken on day 0 of AZD1222 vaccination. These receptors all stem from an adult in good health.

J is TRBJ2-1 and V is TRBV5-4; 14 bases map to TRBD2. The J segment lost 10 bases and the V segment lost 3 bases, leaving 9 bases of the junction unmatched. CDR1 is SGHNT and CDR2 is YYREEE in the germline V gene (reference sequence). The CDR3 totals 16 residues. CDR3 sequence: CASSSQAGLAGGEQFF. The CDR3 DNA follows: TGTGCCAGCAGCTCTCAAGCAGGACTAGCGGGAGGCGAGCAGTTCTTC.

This chain uses TRBV5-1 with TRBJ2-5; the match to TRBD2 covers 13 bases. The V and J ends lost 0 bases and 8 bases, in that order; junction bases with no gene match: 16. From germline, CDR1 is SGHRS and CDR2 YFSETQ. This CDR3 region has 19 residues. CDR3 in amino acids: CASSLGSSGTSGAPRTQYF. The CDR3 bases are TGCGCCAGCAGCTTGGGAAGTTCCGGGACTAGCGGGGCCCCACGAACCCAGTACTTC. The full variable domain, with the rest looked up from reference TRBV5-1 and TRBJ2-5, is KAGVTQTPRYLIKTRGQQVTLSCSPISGHRSVSWYQQTPGQGLQFLFEYFSETQRNKGNFPGRFSGRQFSNSRSEMNVSTLELGDSALYLCASSLGSSGTSGAPRTQYFGPGTRLLVL.

The gene calls are TRBV7-2 and TRBJ1-1; D ambiguous. There are 13 residues in the CDR3. V lost 5 bases to trimming and J lost 1 base, with 8 bases between them. CDR1 and CDR2 (germline): SGHTA, FQGNSA. The CDR3 region is CASSRNGNTEAFF. Written as DNA, the CDR3 is TGTGCCAGCAGCAGGAACGGGAACACTGAAGCTTTCTTT.

The rearrangement uses TRBV25-1 and TRBJ2-1; TRBD1 matches at 9 bases. The germline V gene encodes CDR1 MGHDK and CDR2 SYGVNS. V lost 3 bases and J lost 3; bases outside the gene matches: 0. The CDR3 length is 14 residues. This chain's CDR3 is CASSEGQGYNEQFF. CDR3 nucleotides: TGTGCCAGCAGTGAGGGACAGGGCTACAATGAGCAGTTCTTC.

This clone showed up just once. The rearrangement joins TRBV15 to TRBJ1-1; D remains unclear. This CDR3 contains 15 residues. Germline CDR1 reads LNHNV; CDR2 reads YYDKDF (reference sequence). V dropped 5 bases and J dropped 3 bases, with 16 bases sitting between them. Here the CDR3 DNA reads TGTGCCACCAGCGGTCGTAGAATAGGGTACACTGAAGCTTTCTTT. Translated: CATSGRRIGYTEAFF. Using reference TRBV15 and TRBJ1-1 for the parts outside the CDR3, the full variable domain is DAMVIQNPRYQVTQFGKPVTLSCSQTLNHNVMYWYQQKSSQAPKLLFHYYDKDFNNEADTPDNFQSRRPNTSFCFLDIRSPGLGDTAMYLCATSGRRIGYTEAFFGQGTRLTVV.

The chain uses TRBV5-1 and TRBJ2-5; TRBD1 aligns across 8 bases. This CDR3 region has 14 residues. Germline V gene data show CDR1 as SGHRS and CDR2 as YFSETQ. Trimming removed 4 bases from V and 4 bases from J; junction bases left unmatched: 6. The CDR3 loop is CASSVGQGRETQYF. In DNA form, the CDR3 reads TGCGCCAGCAGCGTTGGACAGGGCCGAGAGACCCAGTACTTC.

The rearrangement uses TRBV15 and TRBJ1-2; D unresolved. Germline V CDR1 and CDR2: LNHNV, YYDKDF (reference sequence). The CDR3 is made up of 14 amino acids. Trimming removed 3 bases at V and 0 bases at J, with 8 bases between. In nucleotides, the CDR3 is TGTGCCACCAGCAGTGCCCCTTCTAACTATGGCTACACCTTC. It translates to CATSSAPSNYGYTF.

The chain uses TRBV4-2 and TRBJ2-7; 7 bases line up with TRBD1. Germline V gives CDR1 LGHNA, CDR2 YNFKEQ. This CDR3 contains 15 residues. With V trimmed by 2 bases and J by 0 bases, 4 bases remained unmatched. The CDR3 region has the DNA TGTGCCAGCAGCCAAACGACAGGGAGCTCCTACGAGCAGTACTTC. It codes for CASSQTTGSSYEQYF.

The chain has TRBV28 and TRBJ2-2; 7 bases align to TRBD2. There are 16 residues in the CDR3. Germline CDR1 reads MDHEN; CDR2 reads SYDVKM. Trimming at V came to 7 bases and at J to 2 bases, leaving 10 bases not matched to a gene. The DNA for the CDR3 is TGTGCCAGCACCCAAACGGGACTACCTAACACCGGGGAGCTGTTTTTT. This translates into CASTQTGLPNTGELFF.

J is TRBJ1-5 and V is TRBV28; D call uncertain. This CDR3 has 15 residues. Per the germline V gene, CDR1 is MDHEN and CDR2 is SYDVKM. V lost 4 bases and J 2 bases, leaving 12 bases between the germline ends. CDR3 in amino acids: CASSYPRRGNQPQHF. The CDR3 nucleotides are TGTGCCAGCAGTTACCCGCGGAGGGGCAATCAGCCCCAGCATTTT.

The V call is TRBV11-3, the J call TRBJ1-1; tentatively, D is TRBD1 (5 bases). Trimming cost V 3 bases and J 0 bases, with 17 bases left between them. The germline CDR1 and CDR2 sequences are SGHNT and YENEEA. The CDR3 spans 17 residues. The DNA of the CDR3 is TGTGCCAGCAGCTTTCCCCCTTTCAGACAGATGAACACTGAAGCTTTCTTT. Its translation: CASSFPPFRQMNTEAFF.

The CDR3: CASSPLSGGQPQHF. CDR3 in DNA: TGTGCCAGTAGTCCCTTGTCAGGGGGGCAGCCCCAGCATTTT. The J gene is TRBJ1-5, the V gene TRBV19, with 7 bases matching TRBD1. The CDR3 has 14 residues. V was pared by 5 bases and J by 7 bases, with 8 bases of the junction left unmatched. Per germline, CDR1 LNHDA and CDR2 SQIVND (reference sequence).

The V and J genes are TRBV4-1 and TRBJ1-6; D not resolved. The V end was cut by 0 bases, the J end by 9 bases, with 12 bases between. The CDR3 runs to 15 residues. Germline V lookup: CDR1 MGHRA, CDR2 YSYEKL. CDR3 protein: CASSQDLGSSSPLHF. The CDR3 nucleotides read TGCGCCAGCAGCCAAGATTTGGGTTCTAGTTCACCCCTCCACTTT.

J is TRBJ2-3 and V is TRBV6-1; TRBD2 matches at 14 bases. The CDR3 contains 18 residues. V lost 4 bases, J lost 2 bases, and 8 bases stayed unmatched. CDR1 and CDR2 from the germline V gene are MNHNS and SASEGT. The CDR3 sequence is CASSAGTSGSLVTDTQYF. DNA of the CDR3: TGTGCCAGCAGTGCGGGGACTAGCGGGAGTCTGGTCACAGATACGCAGTATTTT.

The CDR3 coding sequence is TGTGCCAGTAGTTATCTCCCGGCTAGCAATCAGCCCCAGCATTTT. It is translated as CASSYLPASNQPQHF. The rearrangement joins TRBV19 to TRBJ1-5; D not resolved. Trimming took off 5 bases at V and 0 bases at J, with 11 bases between the two ends. This CDR3 has 15 residues. CDR1 and CDR2 from the germline V gene are LNHDA and SQIVND (reference sequence).

The chain joins TRBV7-9 to TRBJ1-4, with 7 bases aligning to TRBD1. CDR1 and CDR2 (germline): SEHNR, FQNEAQ (reference sequence). Losses at the gene ends were 5 bases for V and 5 bases for J; bases not matched to a gene: 11. The length of the CDR3 is 16 residues. The CDR3: CASSPFAGQRNEKLFF. CDR3 sequence (DNA): TGTGCCAGCAGCCCGTTTGCGGGACAGAGAAATGAAAAACTGTTTTTT. Full variable domain (rest looked up from reference TRBV7-9 and TRBJ1-4): DTGVSQNPRHKITKRGQNVTFRCDPISEHNRLYWYRQTLGQGPEFLTYFQNEAQLEKSRLLSDRFSAERPKGSFSTLEIQRTEQGDSAMYLCASSPFAGQRNEKLFFGSGTQLSVL.

A single count supports this clone. The chain employs TRBV18 and TRBJ1-2, with 9 bases fitting TRBD1. Germline assignment: CDR1 KGHSH and CDR2 LQKENI. CDR3 length: 17 amino acids. The junction had 12 bases not matched to a gene; V was cut back by 2 bases and J by 5 bases. CDR3 protein: CASSPGGQGLASYGYTF. The CDR3 region has the DNA TGTGCCAGCTCACCAGGGGGACAGGGTCTAGCCAGTTATGGCTACACCTTC.